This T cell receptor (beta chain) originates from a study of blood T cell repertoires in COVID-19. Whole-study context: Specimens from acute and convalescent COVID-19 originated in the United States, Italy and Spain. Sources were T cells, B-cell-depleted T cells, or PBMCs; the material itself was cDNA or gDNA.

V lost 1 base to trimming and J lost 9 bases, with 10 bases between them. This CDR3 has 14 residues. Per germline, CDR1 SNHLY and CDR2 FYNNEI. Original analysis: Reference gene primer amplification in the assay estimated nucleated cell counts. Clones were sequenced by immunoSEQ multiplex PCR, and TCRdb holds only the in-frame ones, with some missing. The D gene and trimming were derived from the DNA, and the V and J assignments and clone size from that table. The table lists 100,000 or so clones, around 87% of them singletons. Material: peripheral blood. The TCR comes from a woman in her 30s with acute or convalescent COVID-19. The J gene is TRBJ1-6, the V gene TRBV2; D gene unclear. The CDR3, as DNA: TGTGCCAGCAGTGAAGAGCGGGGTGGTTCACCCCTCCACTTT. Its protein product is CASSEERGGSPLHF.